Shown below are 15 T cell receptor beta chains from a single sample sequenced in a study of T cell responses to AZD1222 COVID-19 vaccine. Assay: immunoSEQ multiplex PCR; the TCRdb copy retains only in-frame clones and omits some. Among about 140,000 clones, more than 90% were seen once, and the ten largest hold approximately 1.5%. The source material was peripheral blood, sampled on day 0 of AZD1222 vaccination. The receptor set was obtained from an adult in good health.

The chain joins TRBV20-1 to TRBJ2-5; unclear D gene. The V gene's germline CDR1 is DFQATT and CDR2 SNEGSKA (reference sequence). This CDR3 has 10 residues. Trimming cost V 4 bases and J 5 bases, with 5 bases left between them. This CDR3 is CSATLETQYF. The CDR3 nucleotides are TGCAGTGCTACTCTGGAGACCCAGTACTTC.

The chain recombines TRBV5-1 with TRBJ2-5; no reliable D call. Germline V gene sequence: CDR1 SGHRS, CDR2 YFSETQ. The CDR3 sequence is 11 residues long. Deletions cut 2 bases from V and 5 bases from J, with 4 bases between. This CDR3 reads CASSFRETQYF. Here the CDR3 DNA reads TGCGCCAGCAGCTTTCGGGAGACCCAGTACTTC.

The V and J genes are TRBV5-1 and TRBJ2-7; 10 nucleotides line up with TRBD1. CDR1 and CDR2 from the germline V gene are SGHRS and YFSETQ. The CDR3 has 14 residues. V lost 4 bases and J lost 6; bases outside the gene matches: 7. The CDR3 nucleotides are TGCGCCAGCAGCAAACGACAGGGGGCTGGCGAGCAGTACTTC. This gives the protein CASSKRQGAGEQYF.

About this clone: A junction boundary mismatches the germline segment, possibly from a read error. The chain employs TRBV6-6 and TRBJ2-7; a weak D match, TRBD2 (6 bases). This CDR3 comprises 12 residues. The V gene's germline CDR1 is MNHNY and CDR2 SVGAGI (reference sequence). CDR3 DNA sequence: TGCGCCGGGGGACGTAACTCCTACGAGCAGTACTTC. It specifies CAGGRNSYEQYF.

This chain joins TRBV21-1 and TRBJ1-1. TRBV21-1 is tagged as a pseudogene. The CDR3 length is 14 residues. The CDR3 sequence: CASSIGGRGTEAFF. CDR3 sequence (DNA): TGTGCCAGCAGCATTGGGGGGAGGGGCACTGAAGCTTTCTTT.

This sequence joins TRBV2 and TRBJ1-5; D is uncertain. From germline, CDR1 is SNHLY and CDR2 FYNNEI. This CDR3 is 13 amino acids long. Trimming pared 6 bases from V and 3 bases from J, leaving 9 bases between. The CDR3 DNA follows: TGTGCCAGCAGCCTTCCGAACAATCAGCCCCAGCATTTT. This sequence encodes CASSLPNNQPQHF.

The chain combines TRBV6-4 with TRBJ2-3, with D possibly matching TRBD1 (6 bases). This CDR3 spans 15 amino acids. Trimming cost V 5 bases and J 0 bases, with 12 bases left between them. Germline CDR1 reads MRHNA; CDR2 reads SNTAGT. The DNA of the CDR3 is TGTGCCAGCAGTCTTAAGACAGGAAGCACAGATACGCAGTATTTT. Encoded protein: CASSLKTGSTDTQYF.

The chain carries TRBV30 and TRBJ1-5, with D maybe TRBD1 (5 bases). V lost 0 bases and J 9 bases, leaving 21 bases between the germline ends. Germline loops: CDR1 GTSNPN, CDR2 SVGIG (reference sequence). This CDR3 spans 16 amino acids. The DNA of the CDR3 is TGTGCCTGGAGTGTATTTAGGCCCCCTTTTGGGGGGCCCCAGCATTTT. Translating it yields CAWSVFRPPFGGPQHF.

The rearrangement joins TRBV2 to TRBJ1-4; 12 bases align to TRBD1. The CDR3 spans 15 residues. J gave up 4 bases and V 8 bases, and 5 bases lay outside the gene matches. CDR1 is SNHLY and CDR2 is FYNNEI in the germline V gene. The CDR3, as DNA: TGTGCCAGCCGGGACAGGGGGCGAAGTAATGAAAAACTGTTTTTT. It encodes CASRDRGRSNEKLFF.

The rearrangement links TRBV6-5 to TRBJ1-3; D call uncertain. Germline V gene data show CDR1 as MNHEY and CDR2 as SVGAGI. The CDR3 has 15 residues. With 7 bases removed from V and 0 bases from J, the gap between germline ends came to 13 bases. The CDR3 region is CASTKTVNSGNTIYF. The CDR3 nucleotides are TGTGCCAGCACGAAGACGGTGAACTCTGGAAACACCATATATTTT.

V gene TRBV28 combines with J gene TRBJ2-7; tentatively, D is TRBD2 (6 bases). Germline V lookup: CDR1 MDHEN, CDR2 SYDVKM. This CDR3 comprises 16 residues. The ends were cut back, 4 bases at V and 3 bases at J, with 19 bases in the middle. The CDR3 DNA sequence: TGTGCCAGCAGTTCTTACCCTCGGGACGGGAGCTACGAGCAGTACTTC. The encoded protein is CASSSYPRDGSYEQYF.

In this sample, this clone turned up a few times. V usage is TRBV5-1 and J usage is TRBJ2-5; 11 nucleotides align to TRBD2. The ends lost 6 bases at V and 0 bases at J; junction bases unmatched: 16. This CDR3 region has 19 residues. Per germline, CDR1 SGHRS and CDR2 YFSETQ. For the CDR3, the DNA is TGCGCCAGCACACGGTCTGGGACTAGCGGCCCTTCGTACCAAGAGACCCAGTACTTC. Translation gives CASTRSGTSGPSYQETQYF.

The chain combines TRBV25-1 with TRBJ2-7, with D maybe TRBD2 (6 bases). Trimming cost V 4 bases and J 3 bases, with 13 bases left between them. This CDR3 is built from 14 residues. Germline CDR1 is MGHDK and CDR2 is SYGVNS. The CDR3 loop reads CASSVHGSDYEQYF. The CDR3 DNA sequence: TGTGCCAGCAGTGTCCACGGGAGTGACTACGAGCAGTACTTC.

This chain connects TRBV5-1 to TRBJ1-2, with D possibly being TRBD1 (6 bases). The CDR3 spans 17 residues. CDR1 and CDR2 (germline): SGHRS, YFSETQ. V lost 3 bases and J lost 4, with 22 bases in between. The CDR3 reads CASSSGGFGGPGYGYTF. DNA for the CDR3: TGCGCCAGCAGCTCGGGAGGTTTTGGGGGGCCGGGCTATGGCTACACCTTC.

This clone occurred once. The CDR3 sequence is CATSRDSASGNTIYF. CDR3 in DNA: TGTGCCACCAGCAGAGATTCAGCCTCTGGAAACACCATATATTTT. V and J are TRBV15 and TRBJ1-3, with D uncertain. This CDR3 contains 15 residues. Germline-derived CDR1 and CDR2 are LNHNV and YYDKDF (reference sequence). Trimming pared 0 bases from V and 0 bases from J, leaving 6 bases between. Using reference TRBV15 and TRBJ1-3 for the parts outside the CDR3, the full variable domain is DAMVIQNPRYQVTQFGKPVTLSCSQTLNHNVMYWYQQKSSQAPKLLFHYYDKDFNNEADTPDNFQSRRPNTSFCFLDIRSPGLGDTAMYLCATSRDSASGNTIYFGEGSWLTVV.